This T cell receptor beta chain was sequenced in a study of T cell responses to AZD1222 COVID-19 vaccine. Study-level information: Second-dose timings of about 4 or about 12 weeks were pooled. Study-wide results and limits: Donors were chiefly white British, with a greater number of females, and clonal diversity was perhaps underestimated. Close to half of all spike-specific TCRs reportedly target regions of the variants that are unmutated. Just five or six AZD1222 recipients were seropositive at baseline.

On this clone itself: Its cognate antigen is unknown.

V dropped 0 bases and J dropped 2 bases, with 16 bases sitting between them. Germline CDR1 is SGHRS and CDR2 is YFSETQ. The CDR3 is 17 residues long. Clones were read by immunoSEQ multiplex PCR, and TCRdb kept only the in-frame ones, dropping some. There are approximately 100,000 clones in the sample; around 83% occur only once, and under 1.5% lies in the top ten. V gene TRBV5-1 combines with J gene TRBJ2-3; TRBD2 is a possible D gene (6 bases). Sample: peripheral blood, taken on day 0 of AZD1222 vaccination. The clonotype was recovered from an adult in good health. The CDR3 loop reads CASSLASGRSLTDTQYF. As DNA, the CDR3 is TGCGCCAGCAGCTTGGCCTCCGGGAGAAGCCTCACAGATACGCAGTATTTT.